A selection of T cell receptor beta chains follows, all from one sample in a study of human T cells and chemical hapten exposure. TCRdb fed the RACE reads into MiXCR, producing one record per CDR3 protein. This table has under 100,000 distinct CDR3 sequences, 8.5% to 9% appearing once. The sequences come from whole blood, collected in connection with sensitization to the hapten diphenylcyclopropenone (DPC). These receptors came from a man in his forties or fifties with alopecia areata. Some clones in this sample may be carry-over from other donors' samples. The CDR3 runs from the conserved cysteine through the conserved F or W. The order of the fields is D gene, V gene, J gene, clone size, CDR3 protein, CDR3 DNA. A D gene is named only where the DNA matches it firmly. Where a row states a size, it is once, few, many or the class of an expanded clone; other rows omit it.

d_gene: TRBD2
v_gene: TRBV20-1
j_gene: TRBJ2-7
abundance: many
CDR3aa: CSASPGLAGGNSYEQYF
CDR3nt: TGCAGTGCTAGCCCGGGACTAGCGGGAGGAAACTCCTACGAGCAGTACTTC

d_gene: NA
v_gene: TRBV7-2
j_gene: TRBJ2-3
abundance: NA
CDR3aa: CASSLGLNTDTQYF
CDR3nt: TGTGCCAGCAGCTTAGGACTAAACACAGATACGCAGTATTTT

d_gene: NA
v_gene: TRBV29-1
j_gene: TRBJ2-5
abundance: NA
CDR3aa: CSVGGQRMETQYF
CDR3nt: TGCAGCGTGGGGGGACAGAGGATGGAGACCCAGTACTTC

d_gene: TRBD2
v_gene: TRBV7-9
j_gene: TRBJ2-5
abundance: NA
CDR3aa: CASSSDRSGIARETQYF
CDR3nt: TGTGCCAGCAGCTCCGACAGAAGCGGGATTGCCAGGGAGACCCAGTACTTC

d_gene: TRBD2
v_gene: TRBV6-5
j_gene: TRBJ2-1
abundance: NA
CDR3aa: CASGPTSGAYNEQFF
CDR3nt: TGTGCCAGCGGCCCGACTAGCGGGGCCTACAATGAGCAGTTCTTC

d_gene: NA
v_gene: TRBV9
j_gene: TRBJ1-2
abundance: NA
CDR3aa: CASSTLPGVGYYTF
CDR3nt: TGTGCCAGCAGCACCCTCCCCGGGGTAGGGTACTACACCTTC

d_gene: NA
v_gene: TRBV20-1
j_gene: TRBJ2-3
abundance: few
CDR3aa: CSALPTGGASTDTQYF
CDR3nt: TGCAGTGCTCTTCCGACCGGAGGGGCTAGCACAGATACGCAGTATTTT

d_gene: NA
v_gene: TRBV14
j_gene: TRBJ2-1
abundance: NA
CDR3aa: CASSQERSYNEQFF
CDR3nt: TGTGCCAGCAGCCAAGAACGGTCCTACAATGAGCAGTTCTTC

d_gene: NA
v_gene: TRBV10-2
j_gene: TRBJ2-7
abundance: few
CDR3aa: CASSPGPGYEQYF
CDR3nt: TGCGCCAGCTCTCCCGGCCCGGGCTACGAGCAGTACTTC

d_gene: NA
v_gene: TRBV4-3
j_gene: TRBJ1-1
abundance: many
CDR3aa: CASSQGTHNAEAFF
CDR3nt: TGCGCCAGCAGCCAAGGGACTCACAACGCTGAAGCTTTCTTT

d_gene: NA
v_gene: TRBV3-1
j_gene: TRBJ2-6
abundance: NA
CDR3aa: CASSQEAGFGTNVLTF
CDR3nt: TGTGCCAGCAGCCAAGAGGCTGGGTTCGGGACCAACGTCCTGACTTTC

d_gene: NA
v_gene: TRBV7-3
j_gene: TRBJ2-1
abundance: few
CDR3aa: CASSSGEGYNEQFF
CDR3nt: TGTGCCAGCAGCTCAGGGGAGGGCTACAATGAGCAGTTCTTC

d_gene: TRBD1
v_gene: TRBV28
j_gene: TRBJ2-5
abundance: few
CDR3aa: CASSVSGQGVETQYF
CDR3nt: TGTGCCAGCAGCGTTTCCGGACAGGGGGTAGAGACCCAGTACTTC

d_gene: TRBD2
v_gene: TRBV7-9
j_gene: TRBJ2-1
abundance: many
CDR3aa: CASSYGLAGAWEQFF
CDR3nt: TGTGCCAGCAGCTATGGACTAGCGGGAGCTTGGGAGCAGTTCTTC

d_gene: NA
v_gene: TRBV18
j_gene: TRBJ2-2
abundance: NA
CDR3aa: CASSRGSTGELFF
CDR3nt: TGTGCCAGCTCCCGGGGGAGCACCGGGGAGCTGTTTTTT

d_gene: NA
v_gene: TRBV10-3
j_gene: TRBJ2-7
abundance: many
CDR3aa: CAISADPPVEQYF
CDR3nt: TGTGCCATCAGTGCAGATCCCCCGGTCGAGCAGTACTTC

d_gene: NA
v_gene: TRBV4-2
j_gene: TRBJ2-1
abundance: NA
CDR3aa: CASSQVLANYNEQFF
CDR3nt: TGTGCCAGCAGCCAAGTACTGGCTAATTACAATGAGCAGTTCTTC

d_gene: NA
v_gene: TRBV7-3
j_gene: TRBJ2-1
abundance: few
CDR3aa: CASSLPGPNEQFF
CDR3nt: TGTGCCAGCAGCCTCCCAGGGCCCAATGAGCAGTTCTTC

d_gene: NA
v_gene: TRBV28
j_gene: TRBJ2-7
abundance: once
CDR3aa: CASSPLTNSYEQYF
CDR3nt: TGTGCCAGCAGTCCTCTGACAAATTCCTACGAGCAGTACTTC

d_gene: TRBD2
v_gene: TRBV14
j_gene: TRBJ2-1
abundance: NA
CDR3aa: CASSQRLAGLWKFF
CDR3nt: TGTGCCAGCAGCCAAAGGCTAGCGGGATTATGGAAGTTCTTC

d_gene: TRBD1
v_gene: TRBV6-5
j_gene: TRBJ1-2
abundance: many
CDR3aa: CASSQIQGSIYGYTF
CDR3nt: TGTGCCAGCAGCCAAATACAGGGGAGCATCTATGGCTACACCTTC

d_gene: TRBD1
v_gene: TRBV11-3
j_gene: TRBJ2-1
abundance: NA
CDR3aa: CASSRGGGVFDEQFF
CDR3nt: TGTGCCAGCAGCCGAGGGGGCGGTGTATTCGATGAGCAGTTCTTC

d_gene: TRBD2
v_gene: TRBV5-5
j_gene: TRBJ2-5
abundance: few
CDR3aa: CASSPPAGVDQETQYF
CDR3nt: TGTGCCAGCAGCCCCCCAGCGGGAGTTGACCAAGAGACCCAGTACTTC

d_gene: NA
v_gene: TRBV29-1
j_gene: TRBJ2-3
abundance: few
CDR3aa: CSVERGRGTDTQYF
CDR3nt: TGCAGCGTTGAACGCGGCAGGGGCACAGATACGCAGTATTTT

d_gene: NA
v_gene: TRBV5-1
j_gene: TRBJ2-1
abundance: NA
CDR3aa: CASRSPEGRTGNEQFF
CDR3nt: TGCGCCAGCAGGTCTCCTGAGGGGAGAACAGGCAATGAGCAGTTCTTC

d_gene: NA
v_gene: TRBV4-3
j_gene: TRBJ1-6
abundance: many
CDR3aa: CASSQDTGNSPLHF
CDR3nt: TGCGCCAGCAGCCAAGATACAGGGAATTCACCCCTCCACTTT

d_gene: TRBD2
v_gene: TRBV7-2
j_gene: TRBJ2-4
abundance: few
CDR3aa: CASSEWTSGRQNIQYF
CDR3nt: TGTGCCAGCAGCGAGTGGACTAGCGGGAGACAAAACATTCAGTACTTC

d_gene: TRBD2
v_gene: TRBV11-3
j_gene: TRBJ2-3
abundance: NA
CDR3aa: CASSPTSGAAARTDTQYF
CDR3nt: TGTGCCAGCAGCCCAACTAGCGGTGCGGCTGCACGCACGGATACGCAGTATTTT